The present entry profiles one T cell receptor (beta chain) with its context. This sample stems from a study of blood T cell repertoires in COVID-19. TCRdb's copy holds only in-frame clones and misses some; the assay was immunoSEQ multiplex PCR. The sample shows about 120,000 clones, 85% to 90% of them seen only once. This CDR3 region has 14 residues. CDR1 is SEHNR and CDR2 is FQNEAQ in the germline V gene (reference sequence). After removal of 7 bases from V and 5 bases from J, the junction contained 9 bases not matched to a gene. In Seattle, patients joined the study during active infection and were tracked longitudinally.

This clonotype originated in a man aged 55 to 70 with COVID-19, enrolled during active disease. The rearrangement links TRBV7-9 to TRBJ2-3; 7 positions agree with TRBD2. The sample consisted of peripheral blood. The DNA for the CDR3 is TGTGCCAGCAAGGGTCCAGCGGGGAAAGATACGCAGTATTTT. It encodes CASKGPAGKDTQYF. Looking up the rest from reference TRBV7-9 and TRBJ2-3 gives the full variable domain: DTGVSQNPRHKITKRGQNVTFRCDPISEHNRLYWYRQTLGQGPEFLTYFQNEAQLEKSRLLSDRFSAERPKGSFSTLEIQRTEQGDSAMYLCASKGPAGKDTQYFGPGTRLTVL.